This T cell receptor (beta chain) was documented in a study of PD-1 blockade in classical Hodgkin lymphoma. Study-wide results and limits: Repertoires differed for reasons still undefined, possibly disease activity or prior therapy. TCR diversity rose significantly by C4D1 in CD4+ but not CD8+ cells. Complete responders' diversity at baseline resembled that of newly diagnosed patients.

TCRdb's copy holds only in-frame clones and misses some; the assay was immunoSEQ multiplex PCR. The sample records under 100,000 clones, around 90% being singletons. Turning to this clone: Its antigen is not known.

Each patient's relapse followed autologous stem cell transplantation, and brentuximab vedotin exposure varied. Patients reached a best response of complete response, partial response or progressive disease. This specimen consisted of peripheral blood mononuclear cells (PBMCs), obtained before the second cycle of nivolumab. The TCR was taken from a human donor with classical Hodgkin lymphoma.

CDR3 in DNA: TGCGCCAGCTCATGGACAGGGAGAGAGACCCAGTACTTC. This codes for CASSWTGRETQYF. The chain links TRBV10-2 to TRBJ2-5; 8 bases agree with TRBD1. With V trimmed by 8 bases and J by 4 bases, 6 bases remained unmatched. CDR3 size: 13 residues. Germline V gene sequence: CDR1 WSHSY, CDR2 SAAADI.